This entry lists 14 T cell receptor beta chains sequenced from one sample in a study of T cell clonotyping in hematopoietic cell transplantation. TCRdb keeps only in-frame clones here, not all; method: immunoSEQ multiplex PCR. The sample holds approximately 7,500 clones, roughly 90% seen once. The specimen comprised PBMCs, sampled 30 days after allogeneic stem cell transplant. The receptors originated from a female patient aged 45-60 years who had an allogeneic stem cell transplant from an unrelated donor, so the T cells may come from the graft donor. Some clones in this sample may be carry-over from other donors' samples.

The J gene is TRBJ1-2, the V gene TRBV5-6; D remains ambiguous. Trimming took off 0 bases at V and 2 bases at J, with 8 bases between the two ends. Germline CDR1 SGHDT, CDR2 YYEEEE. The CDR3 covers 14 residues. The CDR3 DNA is TGTGCCAGCAGCTTGGCCTCCGGGAACTATGGCTACACCTTC. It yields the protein CASSLASGNYGYTF.

CDR3 region: CASSLAQPSGSSDTQYF. CDR3 sequence (DNA): TGTGCCAGCAGTCTTGCTCAACCTAGCGGGAGCTCAGATACGCAGTATTTT. This sequence joins TRBV27 and TRBJ2-3, with 10 bases identical to TRBD2. Trimming at V came to 5 bases and at J to 4 bases, leaving 12 bases not matched to a gene. Germline CDR1 is MNHEY and CDR2 is SMNVEV (reference sequence). The CDR3 is 17 residues long.

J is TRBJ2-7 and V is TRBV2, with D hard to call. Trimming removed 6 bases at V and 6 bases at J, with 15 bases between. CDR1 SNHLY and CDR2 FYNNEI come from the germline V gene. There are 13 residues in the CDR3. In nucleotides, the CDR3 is TGTGCCAGCAGATTGGACGGAGCCTCCGAGCAGTACGTC. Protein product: CASRLDGASEQYV.

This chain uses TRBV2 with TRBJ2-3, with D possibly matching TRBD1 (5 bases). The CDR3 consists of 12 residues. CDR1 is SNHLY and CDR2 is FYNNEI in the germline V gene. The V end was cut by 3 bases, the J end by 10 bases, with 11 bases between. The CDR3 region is CASSEDTPAQYF. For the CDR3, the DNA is TGTGCCAGCAGTGAGGACACCCCGGCGCAGTATTTT.

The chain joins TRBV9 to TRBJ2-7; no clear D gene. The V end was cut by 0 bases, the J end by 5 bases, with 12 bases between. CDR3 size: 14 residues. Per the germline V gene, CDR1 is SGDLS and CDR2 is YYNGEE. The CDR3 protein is CASSVVGHTDEQYF. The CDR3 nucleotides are TGTGCCAGCAGCGTAGTGGGCCACACGGACGAGCAGTACTTC. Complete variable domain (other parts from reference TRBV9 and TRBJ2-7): DSGVTQTPKHLITATGQRVTLRCSPRSGDLSVYWYQQSLDQGLQFLIQYYNGEERAKGNILERFSAQQFPDLHSELNLSSLELGDSALYFCASSVVGHTDEQYFGPGTRLTVT.

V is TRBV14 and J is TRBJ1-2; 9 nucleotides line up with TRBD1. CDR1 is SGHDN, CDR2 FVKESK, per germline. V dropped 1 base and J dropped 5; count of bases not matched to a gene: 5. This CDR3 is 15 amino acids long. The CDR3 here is CASSQGPDRGYGYTF. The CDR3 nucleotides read TGTGCCAGCAGCCAAGGACCGGACAGGGGATATGGCTACACCTTC.

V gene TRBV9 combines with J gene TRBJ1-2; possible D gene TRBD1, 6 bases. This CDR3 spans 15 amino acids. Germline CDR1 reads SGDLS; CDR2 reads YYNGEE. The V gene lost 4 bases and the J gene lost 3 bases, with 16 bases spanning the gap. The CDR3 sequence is CASSPFWTEDYGYTF. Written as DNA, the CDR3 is TGTGCCAGCAGCCCCTTTTGGACAGAAGACTATGGCTACACCTTC.

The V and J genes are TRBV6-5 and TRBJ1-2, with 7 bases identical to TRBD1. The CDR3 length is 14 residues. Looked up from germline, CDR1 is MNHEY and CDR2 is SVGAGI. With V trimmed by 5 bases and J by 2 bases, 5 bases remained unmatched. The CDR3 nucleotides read TGTGCCAGCAGTCGGGACAGTTTGAACTATGGCTACACCTTC. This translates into CASSRDSLNYGYTF.

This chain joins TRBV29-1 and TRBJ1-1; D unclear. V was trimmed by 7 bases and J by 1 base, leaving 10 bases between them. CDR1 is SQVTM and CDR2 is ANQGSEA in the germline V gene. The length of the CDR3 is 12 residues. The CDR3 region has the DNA TGCAGCGCCGGTCGGGGGAACACTGAAGCTTTCTTT. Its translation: CSAGRGNTEAFF.

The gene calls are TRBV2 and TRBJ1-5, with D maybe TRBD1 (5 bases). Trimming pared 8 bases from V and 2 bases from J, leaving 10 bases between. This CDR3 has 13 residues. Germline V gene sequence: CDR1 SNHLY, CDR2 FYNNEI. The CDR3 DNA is TGTGCCAGCGGCAGGGATGGCAATCAGCCCCAGCATTTT. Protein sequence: CASGRDGNQPQHF. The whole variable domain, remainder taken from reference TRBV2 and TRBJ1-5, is EPEVTQTPSHQVTQMGQEVILRCVPISNHLYFYWYRQILGQKVEFLVSFYNNEISEKSEIFDDQFSVERPDGSNFTLKIRSTKLEDSAMYFCASGRDGNQPQHFGDGTRLSIL.

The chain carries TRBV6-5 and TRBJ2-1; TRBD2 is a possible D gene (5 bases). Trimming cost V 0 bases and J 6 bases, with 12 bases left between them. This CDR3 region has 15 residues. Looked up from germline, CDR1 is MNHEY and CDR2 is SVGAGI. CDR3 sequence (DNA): TGTGCCAGCAGTTACTCGCGGGCAGCTTCCAATGAGCAGTTCTTC. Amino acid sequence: CASSYSRAASNEQFF.

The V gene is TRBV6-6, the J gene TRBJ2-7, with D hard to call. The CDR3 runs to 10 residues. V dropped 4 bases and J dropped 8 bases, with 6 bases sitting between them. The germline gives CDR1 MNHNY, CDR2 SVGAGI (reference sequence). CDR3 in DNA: TGTGCCAGCAGTTCCGCAAAGCAGTACTTC. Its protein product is CASSSAKQYF.

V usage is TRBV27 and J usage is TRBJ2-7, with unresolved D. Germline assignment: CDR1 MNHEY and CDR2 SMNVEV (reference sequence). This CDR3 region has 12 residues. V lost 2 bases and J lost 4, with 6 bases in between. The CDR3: CASSLLGYEQYF. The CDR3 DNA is TGTGCCAGCAGTTTACTAGGGTACGAGCAGTACTTC.

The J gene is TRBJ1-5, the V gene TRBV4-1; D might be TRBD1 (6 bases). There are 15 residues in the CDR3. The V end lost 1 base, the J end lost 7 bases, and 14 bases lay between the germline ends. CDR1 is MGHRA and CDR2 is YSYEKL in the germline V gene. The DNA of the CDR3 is TGCGCCAGCAGCCAAGTAGGGGGAAGTATGCAGCCCCAGCATTTT. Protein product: CASSQVGGSMQPQHF.